This TCR beta chain was sequenced during a study of shared clonotypes between healthy human individuals (dated by TCRdb to 2018 to 2021). In terms of the full investigation: Three men and two women, aged 18 to 49 years, made up the cohort. Per donor, three plates each were used for CD4 naive and CD4 memory, two for CD8 naive, and one for CD8 memory. To estimate repertoire size and how much clonotype sharing occurs between individuals, the study deeply sequenced the blood TCR repertoires of five healthy adults. Different laboratories and diverse techniques were used to prepare libraries and sequence TCR repertoires, to increase sequencing depth and limit assay-specific biases. Per donor, leukapheresis produced somewhere between about 0.8 and 9 billion PBMCs.

At the junction V is shortened by 5 bases and J by 5 bases; bases outside the gene matches: 14. CDR1 and CDR2 were assigned from the germline V gene (reference sequence) as MNHEY and SMNVEV. The CDR3, cysteine through phenylalanine, is 16 amino acids long. Only CDR3 DNA remains: 48 bases, in frame from the first base. For the CD8 naive samples, CD45RO-negative cells were positively selected for CCR7, yielding a CD45RA+CCR7+ population from which TemRA cells were excluded. Healthy HIV-negative adults with no recently reported acute infections or vaccinations were included as donors. Every donor was a Caucasian adult living in Nashville, Tennessee, USA. Blood was obtained by leukapheresis, after which PBMCs were separated by Ficoll-Histopaque density gradient centrifugation and cryopreserved in liquid nitrogen vapor phase. Purity and quantity of every magnetically sorted T cell population were checked by analytical flow cytometry. From each sorted fraction, genomic DNA was isolated and quantified by UV absorbance on a Nanodrop 2000c.

Overall study outcomes, separate from this receptor: Sampling was restricted to blood, and TCR repertoires in tissue are likely to differ from TCR repertoires in blood. Sharing across several donors was observed for around 5% of naive CD4, under 4% of naive CD8, roughly 2.4% of memory CD4, and about 0.4% of memory CD8 clonotypes. Even with the large sequencing depth, rarefaction of the sorted-subset datasets indicated that sequencing was incomplete. Because the study included only a small number of donors, the genetic and exposure-history diversity represented was limited. Higher generation probabilities were observed for clonotypes shared by all four sorted-subset donors than for non-shared clonotypes. Estimated clonotype richness was generally larger for naive than for memory subsets. Pairwise subsampling indicated that sequencing depth was expected to affect the degree of clonotype sharing among donors.

The count of this clone is one. The antigen it recognizes is unknown. It has no much larger one-base neighbor in the sample; base qualities were not kept. TCR CDR3 regions were amplified from genomic DNA by multiplex PCR using the deep immunoSEQ assay. Extracted genomic DNA from each cell subset was distributed evenly across all wells of several immunoSEQ 96-well plates, and each plate was treated as a replicate. For sorted subsets, around 200 ng genomic DNA, equal to approximately 30,000 T cell genomes, was loaded into each replicate PCR. Purified libraries were quantified with a Qubit 3.0 fluorometer, sized on a Bioanalyzer 2100, and re-quantified with the KAPA Library Quantification kit. Every immunoSEQ 96-well plate was sequenced on a dedicated single-read 150-cycle Illumina NextSeq 550 flow cell. The authors processed their data as follows. Because the immunoSEQ output held only junctional sequences and lacked quality scores, the filtering could not match the filtering applied to full-length reads. Sequences were annotated with PyIR, a Python wrapper for IgBLAST v1.9, and V/J genes and CDR3 were assigned using IMGT germline references. Any read was removed if the V/J assignment was weak (E-value above 1e-6), the CDR3 was missing, or the read contained stop codons, out-of-frame junctions, or ambiguous translated residues. V3J clonotypes were defined by identical inferred V gene, J gene, and CDR3 amino acid sequence. Percentage overlap between repertoires was calculated by dividing the number of shared unique clonotypes by the size of the smaller repertoire. RTK rarefaction, the Chao1 estimator, and Recon v2.1 estimates of unobserved clonotypes were used to assess repertoire richness. OLGA was used to compute generation probabilities for all TCRbeta clonotypes that the gDNA method yielded from several donors. What TCRdb holds here is the immuneACCESS table cut down to in-frame rearrangements. Part of the clones is not present; checked against another copy, under half of the missing clones reflect an unresolved V gene, and the others are unexplained. V and J calls and clone size are given by that table; D and trimming were obtained from the DNA. The sample table shows around 550,000 clones, and approximately 95% are seen once. Approximately 0.11% of the sample comes from the top ten.

This clonotype originated in a woman aged 25 to 39 in good health. The chain is assembled from TRBV27 and TRBJ2-7; TRBD2 lines up with 8 middle nucleotides. The sequencing input was naive CD8+ T cells sorted from blood. Sample cell subset or site, as interpreted from the label and publication: CD45RA+CCR7+. In nucleotides, the sequence is TGTGCCAGCAGTGCTACTAGCGGTTCAGTCGAGGACGAGCAGTACTTC. Its protein product is CASSATSGSVEDEQYF.